This passage covers 27 T cell receptor beta chains from one sample sequenced in a study of blood T cell repertoires in COVID-19. Data came from immunoSEQ multiplex PCR; TCRdb stores just in-frame clones and leaves some out. The table has 250,000 to 300,000 clones, under 90% seen once. Material for sequencing was PBMCs or T cells enriched from blood (not recorded which). Every receptor here comes from a woman between 40 and 50 years old who had recovered from COVID-19.

The genes are TRBV7-8 and TRBJ1-1; 8 positions match TRBD1. The CDR3 is 13 amino acids. From germline, CDR1 is SGHVS and CDR2 FQNEAQ. Trimming at V came to 3 bases and at J to 4 bases, leaving 1 base not matched to a gene. This CDR3 reads CASSLTGATEAFF. CDR3 nucleotide sequence: TGTGCCAGCAGCTTGACAGGGGCCACTGAAGCTTTCTTT.

V gene TRBV18 combines with J gene TRBJ2-5; D may be TRBD2 (5 bases). The germline V gene encodes CDR1 KGHSH and CDR2 LQKENI. Deletions cut 2 bases from V and 2 bases from J, with 9 bases between. CDR3 length: 14 amino acids. The CDR3 loop reads CASSPSAVQETQYF. The CDR3, as DNA: TGTGCCAGCTCACCATCAGCGGTACAAGAGACCCAGTACTTC.

V is TRBV7-2 and J is TRBJ2-3; 10 bases are shared with TRBD2. Germline V lookup: CDR1 SGHTA, CDR2 FQGNSA. The CDR3 consists of 16 residues. The V segment lost 5 bases and the J segment 2 bases; nucleotides outside the gene matches: 7. The CDR3 DNA reads TGTGCCAGCAGCGAAGGGACTAGCGTTGCCACAGATACGCAGTATTTT. It translates to CASSEGTSVATDTQYF. Full variable domain (rest looked up from reference TRBV7-2 and TRBJ2-3): GAGVSQSPSNKVTEKGKDVELRCDPISGHTALYWYRQSLGQGLEFLIYFQGNSAPDKSGLPSDRFSAERTGGSVSTLTIQRTQQEDSAVYLCASSEGTSVATDTQYFGPGTRLTVL.

The CDR3 region is CASSSILDRGYGYTF. Written as DNA, the CDR3 is TGTGCCAGCAGCTCAATCCTGGACAGGGGGTATGGCTACACCTTC. The chain carries TRBV5-4 and TRBJ1-2; 10 nucleotides align to TRBD1. Germline lookup yields CDR1 SGHNT and CDR2 YYREEE (reference sequence). V trimming: 3 bases; J trimming: 5 bases; junction bases outside the gene matches: 7. This CDR3 is 15 amino acids long.

This chain connects TRBV14 to TRBJ2-1; possible D gene TRBD1, 8 bases. CDR1 is SGHDN, CDR2 FVKESK, per germline. The CDR3 covers 15 residues. Between the trimmed V and J ends, which lost 6 bases and 8 bases, there was a span of 20 bases. The CDR3 reads CASSPWTGRVHEQFF. CDR3 DNA sequence: TGTGCCAGCAGTCCTTGGACAGGGAGGGTACATGAGCAGTTCTTC.

The chain combines TRBV5-4 with TRBJ2-1; 11 nucleotides line up with TRBD2. The CDR3 loop spans 18 amino acids. V trimming: 4 bases; J trimming: 2 bases; junction bases outside the gene matches: 11. Per germline, CDR1 SGHNT and CDR2 YYREEE (reference sequence). The CDR3 sequence: CASSKSTLAGDTYNEQFF. The CDR3 bases are TGTGCCAGCAGCAAAAGCACACTAGCGGGAGATACCTACAATGAGCAGTTCTTC.

The CDR3 loop reads CATSENRLYGYTF. DNA for the CDR3: TGTGCCACCAGCGAGAACAGGCTCTATGGCTACACCTTC. This chain joins TRBV15 and TRBJ1-2, with a possible D match to TRBD1 (5 bases). This CDR3 has 13 residues. Germline CDR1 and CDR2: LNHNV and YYDKDF (reference sequence). V gave up 5 bases and J gave up 4 bases, with 11 bases separating them.

This chain connects TRBV5-1 to TRBJ2-1, with a tentative D call TRBD2 (6 bases). The CDR3 runs 15 residues. The germline gives CDR1 SGHRS, CDR2 YFSETQ. V was pared by 2 bases and J by 4 bases, with 13 bases between. CDR3 DNA sequence: TGCGCCAGCAGCTTTCGACTAGTCGCTTACAATGAGCAGTTCTTC. It translates to CASSFRLVAYNEQFF.

The chain combines TRBV4-1 with TRBJ1-5; TRBD1 agrees at 10 bases. V was clipped by 3 bases and J by 7 bases; unmatched bases: 9. The CDR3 is made up of 16 amino acids. Germline CDR1 and CDR2: MGHRA and YSYEKL. The CDR3 coding sequence is TGCGCCAGCAGCCAGGGTTTCGGGACAGGGGACCAGCCCCAGCATTTT. Its protein product is CASSQGFGTGDQPQHF.

J is TRBJ1-2 and V is TRBV20-1; D is possibly TRBD1 (5 bases). Germline V gene lookup returns CDR1 DFQATT and CDR2 SNEGSKA (reference sequence). V lost 6 bases, J lost 10 bases, and 15 bases lay in between. CDR3 length: 11 amino acids. As DNA, the CDR3 is TGCAGTGCGGAGACCATCAGGGACTACACCTTC. Its translation: CSAETIRDYTF.

This clone was observed a single time. The gene calls are TRBV3-1 (or the pseudogene TRBV3-2) and TRBJ2-5; D ambiguous. Germline V gene lookup returns CDR1 LGHDT and CDR2 YNNKEL (reference sequence). The ends were cut back, 1 base at V and 4 bases at J, with 13 bases in the middle. The CDR3 spans 15 residues. The CDR3 nucleotides read TGTGCCAGCAGCCAAGGCGGCGAAACTATAGAGACCCAGTACTTC. Its translation is CASSQGGETIETQYF.

This chain joins TRBV5-6 and TRBJ1-2, with 7 bases identical to TRBD1. There are 14 residues in the CDR3. Germline V gene data show CDR1 as SGHDT and CDR2 as YYEEEE. After removal of 0 bases from V and 4 bases from J, the junction contained 3 bases not matched to a gene. CDR3 nucleotide sequence: TGTGCCAGCAGCTTGGACAGGGGACGCTATGGCTACACCTTC. It specifies CASSLDRGRYGYTF.

V gene TRBV7-2 combines with J gene TRBJ1-4, with D maybe TRBD1 (5 bases). The CDR3 is made up of 13 amino acids. Germline lookup yields CDR1 SGHTA and CDR2 FQGNSA. V was shortened by 3 bases and J by 8 bases, with 10 bases between the two germline ends. The CDR3: CASSLGGGEKLFF. The CDR3 bases are TGTGCCAGCAGCTTGGGGGGTGGGGAAAAACTGTTTTTT.

The rearrangement joins TRBV10-1 to TRBJ2-5, with D maybe TRBD1 (6 bases). The CDR3 spans 14 residues. The germline V and J ends were trimmed by 2 bases and 1 base, with 8 bases remaining between them. Germline CDR1 is WNHNN and CDR2 is SYGVQD (reference sequence). The DNA for the CDR3 is TGCGCCAGCAGTGAGGGGGGCTCCCAAGAGACCCAGTACTTC. This codes for CASSEGGSQETQYF.

The chain employs TRBV2 and TRBJ1-5; D possibly corresponds to TRBD1 (5 bases). In germline, CDR1 is SNHLY, CDR2 FYNNEI. Trimming left V 4 bases short and J 7 bases short, with 11 bases between. The CDR3 totals 13 residues. CDR3 region: CASSVSGKQPQHF. The CDR3 DNA reads as TGTGCCAGCAGTGTGTCAGGGAAACAGCCCCAGCATTTT.

The J gene is TRBJ2-7, the V gene TRBV10-2; D call uncertain. The V and J ends lost 5 bases and 2 bases respectively, with 7 bases between them. This CDR3 comprises 12 residues. Germline values: CDR1 WSHSY, CDR2 SAAADI. This CDR3 is CASSSTAYEQYF. CDR3 in DNA: TGCGCCAGCAGTAGCACAGCCTACGAGCAGTACTTC.

This chain uses TRBV5-4 with TRBJ2-1; TRBD2 matches 9 bases. There are 16 residues in the CDR3. The germline CDR1 and CDR2 sequences are SGHNT and YYREEE (reference sequence). Losses at the gene ends were 0 bases for V and 2 bases for J; bases not matched to a gene: 3. In DNA, the CDR3 is TGTGCCAGCAGCTTGGACGGGACTAGCCCCTACAATGAGCAGTTCTTC. Translation: CASSLDGTSPYNEQFF.

This chain uses TRBV29-1 with TRBJ1-1; 7 nucleotides line up with TRBD1. Trimming took 6 bases from V and 1 from J; bases not matched to a gene: 8. The CDR3 runs 14 residues. Germline V gives CDR1 SQVTM, CDR2 ANQGSEA. CDR3 sequence (DNA): TGCAGCGTGGGGACAGTAGTACGGAACACTGAAGCTTTCTTT. It yields the protein CSVGTVVRNTEAFF.

The chain uses TRBV7-2 and TRBJ2-6; perhaps TRBD1 as D (5 bases). The CDR3 has 17 residues. CDR1 and CDR2 from the germline V gene are SGHTA and FQGNSA. Deletions cut 1 base from V and 0 bases from J, with 10 bases between. The CDR3 DNA reads as TGTGCCAGCAGCTTAGGCGGCAGGGCCTCTGGGGCCAACGTCCTGACTTTC. Translation gives CASSLGGRASGANVLTF.

This chain uses TRBV3-1 (or the pseudogene TRBV3-2) with TRBJ2-1, with D perhaps matching TRBD1 (6 bases). The germline V gene has CDR1 LGHDT and CDR2 YNNKEL (reference sequence). Trimming shortened V by 4 bases and J by 2 bases, and 15 bases separated the two germline ends. The CDR3 spans 16 residues. CDR3 loop: CASSPSGVLPYNEQFF. The CDR3 coding sequence is TGTGCCAGCAGCCCCTCAGGGGTTCTACCCTACAATGAGCAGTTCTTC.

V gene TRBV30 combines with J gene TRBJ1-6, with 9 bases identical to TRBD1. This CDR3 comprises 14 residues. Trimming took 1 base from V and 10 from J; bases not matched to a gene: 5. Germline-derived CDR1 and CDR2 are GTSNPN and SVGIG (reference sequence). The CDR3 reads CAWSAGQGRSPLHF. CDR3 DNA: TGTGCCTGGAGTGCGGGACAGGGTCGCTCACCCCTCCACTTT. Based on the CDR3 plus reference TRBV30 and TRBJ1-6, the full variable domain is SQTIHQWPATLVQPVGSPLSLECTVEGTSNPNLYWYRQAAGRGLQLLFYSVGIGQISSEVPQNLSASRPQDRQFILSSKKLLLSDSGFYLCAWSAGQGRSPLHFGNGTRLTVT.

The chain carries TRBV11-2 and TRBJ2-3, with D possibly TRBD2 on 6 matching bases. Deletions cut 6 bases from V and 0 bases from J, with 16 bases between. This CDR3 is 16 amino acids long. CDR1 is SGHAT and CDR2 is FQNNGV in the germline V gene. CDR3 sequence reads: CASREGSTSSTDTQYF. The CDR3 bases are TGTGCCAGCAGGGAGGGGAGTACCTCTAGCACAGATACGCAGTATTTT. The variable domain in full, with the rest retrieved from reference TRBV11-2 and TRBJ2-3, is EAGVAQSPRYKIIEKRQSVAFWCNPISGHATLYWYQQILGQGPKLLIQFQNNGVVDDSQLPKDRFSAERLKGVDSTLKIQPAKLEDSAVYLCASREGSTSSTDTQYFGPGTRLTVL.

The chain links TRBV2 to TRBJ1-3; D not certain. With 7 bases removed from V and 2 bases from J, the gap between germline ends came to 15 bases. In germline, CDR1 is SNHLY, CDR2 FYNNEI. This CDR3 contains 15 residues. CDR3 sequence (DNA): TGTGCCAGCAAAGAGGGCACGGGTCCTGGAAACACCATATATTTT. Protein sequence: CASKEGTGPGNTIYF.

The J gene is TRBJ2-7, the V gene TRBV9, with a weak D call TRBD1 (5 bases). Germline CDR1 SGDLS, CDR2 YYNGEE. Trimming pared 5 bases from V and 4 bases from J, leaving 7 bases between. This CDR3 spans 11 amino acids. The CDR3 nucleotides are TGTGCCAGCAGTCAGGGATACGAGCAGTACTTC. Residues: CASSQGYEQYF.

J is TRBJ1-1 and V is TRBV6-5; 7 positions match TRBD1. CDR1 is MNHEY, CDR2 SVGAGI, per germline. CDR3 length: 14 amino acids. V dropped 6 bases and J dropped 0; count of bases not matched to a gene: 4. For the CDR3, the DNA is TGTGCCAGCAGCTTCAGGGGGATGAACACTGAAGCTTTCTTT. It encodes CASSFRGMNTEAFF.

DNA of the CDR3: TGTGCCAGTTCCGGTCCTAGCGGGTCGTTGGGCTACGAGCAGTACTTC. This sequence encodes CASSGPSGSLGYEQYF. The rearrangement uses TRBV27 and TRBJ2-7, with 8 bases aligning to TRBD2. The CDR3 runs 16 residues. The germline V gene encodes CDR1 MNHEY and CDR2 SMNVEV (reference sequence). Germline trimming cut 9 bases from V and 3 bases from J; bases unmatched to any gene: 16.

This clone was counted between two and nine times. This rearrangement joins TRBV5-1 to TRBJ1-1, with 7 bases fitting TRBD1. With V trimmed by 4 bases and J by 3 bases, 3 bases remained unmatched. There are 13 residues in the CDR3. Germline CDR1 and CDR2: SGHRS and YFSETQ. In DNA form, the CDR3 reads TGCGCCAGCAGCGCGCAGGGGGACACTGAAGCTTTCTTT. Its protein product is CASSAQGDTEAFF.